The next 12 T cell receptor beta chains were all read from a single sample in a study of cytomegalovirus exposure and HLA in healthy donors. PCR was performed using 60 Vbeta and 13 Jbeta primers. Profiled with immunoSEQ multiplex PCR; TCRdb holds only in-frame clones, not every one. The table lists roughly 190,000 clones, 75% to 90% of them singletons, with 1.3% in the top ten. Input material: PBMCs. The receptors were sampled from a man aged 25 to 40 in good health and CMV-seronegative.

The chain couples TRBV7-2 to TRBJ2-3; 11 positions agree with TRBD2. The CDR3 extends over 18 amino acids. Germline V CDR1 and CDR2: SGHTA, FQGNSA. Unmatched junction bases numbered 8, after V lost 1 base and J lost 2 bases. CDR3 sequence: CASSLVGTSGWNTDTQYF. The DNA for the CDR3 is TGTGCCAGCAGCTTAGTAGGGACTAGCGGTTGGAACACAGATACGCAGTATTTT.

The genes are TRBV29-1 and TRBJ1-1; tentatively, D is TRBD1 (5 bases). The germline V gene has CDR1 SQVTM and CDR2 ANQGSEA. There are 13 residues in the CDR3. V was trimmed by 7 bases and J by 1 base, leaving 13 bases between them. The CDR3 loop reads CSALQGSNTEAFF. CDR3 DNA: TGCAGCGCACTTCAGGGTTCGAACACTGAAGCTTTCTTT. The full variable domain, completed using reference TRBV29-1 and TRBJ1-1, is SAVISQKPSRDICQRGTSLTIQCQVDSQVTMMFWYRQQPGQSLTLIATANQGSEATYESGFVIDKFPISRPNLTFSTLTVSNMSPEDSSIYLCSALQGSNTEAFFGQGTRLTVV.

The J gene is TRBJ2-3, the V gene TRBV7-2, with D tentatively TRBD1 (9 bases). Between the trimmed V and J ends, which lost 4 bases and 4 bases, there was a span of 21 bases. CDR3 length: 17 residues. Per the germline V gene, CDR1 is SGHTA and CDR2 is FQGNSA. The CDR3 here is CASSSPGGDRVSDTQYF. The DNA of the CDR3 is TGTGCCAGCAGCTCCCCGGGAGGGGACAGGGTGTCAGATACGCAGTATTTT. The variable domain in full, completed from reference TRBV7-2 and TRBJ2-3, reads GAGVSQSPSNKVTEKGKDVELRCDPISGHTALYWYRQSLGQGLEFLIYFQGNSAPDKSGLPSDRFSAERTGGSVSTLTIQRTQQEDSAVYLCASSSPGGDRVSDTQYFGPGTRLTVL.

This clone was detected only once. The chain links TRBV27 to TRBJ2-7; TRBD1 matches 7 bases. Germline V gene sequence: CDR1 MNHEY, CDR2 SMNVEV (reference sequence). The V gene end was trimmed by 6 bases and the J gene end by 2 bases; junction bases not matched to a gene: 7. The CDR3 covers 14 residues. CDR3 protein: CASRRTGRTYEQYF. CDR3 DNA: TGTGCCAGCAGACGGACAGGCCGGACCTACGAGCAGTACTTC.

The J gene is TRBJ2-1, the V gene TRBV4-1, with D hard to call. This CDR3 region has 14 residues. V lost 4 bases and J lost 8, with 15 bases in between. CDR1 and CDR2 (germline): MGHRA, YSYEKL. This CDR3 is CASSRGRPGDEQFF. In nucleotides, the CDR3 is TGCGCCAGCAGCCGAGGCAGACCTGGCGATGAGCAGTTCTTC.

This clone was seen only once. V is TRBV6-1 and J is TRBJ1-2, with TRBD1 matching 8 bases. Germline lookup yields CDR1 MNHNS and CDR2 SASEGT. The CDR3 has 15 residues. J was trimmed by 3 bases and V by 6 bases; bases with no gene match: 9. The CDR3 sequence is CASRVTGTGHYGYTF. The CDR3 DNA reads TGTGCCAGCAGAGTTACCGGGACAGGCCACTATGGCTACACCTTC.

This chain connects TRBV15 to TRBJ2-7; 10 bases fit TRBD1. J was trimmed by 5 bases and V by 3 bases; bases with no gene match: 10. In germline, CDR1 is LNHNV, CDR2 YYDKDF (reference sequence). This CDR3 is 16 amino acids long. CDR3 sequence reads: CATSSLIAGTGDEQYF. The CDR3 DNA follows: TGTGCCACCAGCAGCCTAATTGCCGGGACAGGGGACGAGCAGTACTTC.

The J gene is TRBJ1-2, the V gene TRBV10-3, with TRBD1 matching 10 bases. Germline-derived CDR1 and CDR2 are ENHRY and SYGVKD. V was pared by 3 bases and J by 4 bases, with 5 bases of the junction left unmatched. This CDR3 has 15 residues. For the CDR3, the DNA is TGTGCCATCAGTGACCCGACAGGGGGCGGCTATGGCTACACCTTC. Its protein is CAISDPTGGGYGYTF.

The V and J genes are TRBV6-5 and TRBJ1-3; possible D gene TRBD1, 5 bases. Looked up from germline, CDR1 is MNHEY and CDR2 is SVGAGI. CDR3 size: 16 residues. The V gene lost 0 bases and the J gene lost 3 bases, with 12 bases spanning the gap. The CDR3 spells CASSYSRQTGGNTIYF. The CDR3 nucleotides read TGTGCCAGCAGTTACTCTAGACAGACGGGTGGAAACACCATATATTTT.

The chain has TRBV5-4 and TRBJ2-3, with TRBD2 as a possible D gene (6 bases). Trimming took off 4 bases at V and 0 bases at J, with 15 bases between the two ends. The germline CDR1 and CDR2 sequences are SGHNT and YYREEE (reference sequence). The CDR3 is 16 residues long. CDR3 sequence (DNA): TGTGCCAGCAGCCCGCCCGGGACTCCCAGCACAGATACGCAGTATTTT. Protein: CASSPPGTPSTDTQYF.

The chain is built from TRBV5-6 and TRBJ2-6; D call uncertain. CDR3 length equals 17 residues. V was cut by 4 bases and J by 0 bases, with 14 bases left in between. Germline CDR1 is SGHDT and CDR2 is YYEEEE. In DNA form, the CDR3 reads TGTGCCAGCAGCCCCACAGTTGGAAGCTCTGGGGCCAACGTCCTGACTTTC. This translates into CASSPTVGSSGANVLTF.

The J gene is TRBJ2-2, the V gene TRBV6-1, with D perhaps TRBD2 (7 bases). The ends were cut back, 2 bases at V and 7 bases at J, with 11 bases in the middle. Germline-derived CDR1 and CDR2 are MNHNS and SASEGT. The CDR3 has 14 residues. CDR3 sequence: CASSETGRVGELFF. The DNA for the CDR3 is TGTGCCAGCAGTGAAACAGGGAGGGTCGGGGAGCTGTTTTTT.